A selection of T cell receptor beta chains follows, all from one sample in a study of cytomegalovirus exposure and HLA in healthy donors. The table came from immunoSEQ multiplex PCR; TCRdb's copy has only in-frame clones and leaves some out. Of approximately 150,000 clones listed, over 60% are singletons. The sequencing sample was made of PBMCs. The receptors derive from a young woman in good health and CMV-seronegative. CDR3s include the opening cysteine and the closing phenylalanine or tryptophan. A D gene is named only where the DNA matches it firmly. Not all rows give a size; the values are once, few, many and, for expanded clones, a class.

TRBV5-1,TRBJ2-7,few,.,CASSLEQGYEQYF,TGCGCCAGCAGCTTGGAGCAGGGCTACGAGCAGTACTTC
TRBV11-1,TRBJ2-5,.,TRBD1,CASSLGTGGGETQYF,TGTGCCAGCAGCTTAGGGACAGGGGGTGGAGAGACCCAGTACTTC
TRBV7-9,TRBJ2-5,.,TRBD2,CASSRFPSGRASETQYF,TGTGCCAGCAGCCGGTTCCCTAGCGGGAGGGCCTCGGAGACCCAGTACTTC
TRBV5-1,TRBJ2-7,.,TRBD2,CASSFLSSGSVDEQYF,TGCGCCAGCAGCTTCCTATCAAGCGGGAGTGTAGACGAGCAGTACTTC
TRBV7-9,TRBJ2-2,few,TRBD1,CASRTGQGRHTGELFF,TGTGCCAGCAGGACTGGACAGGGTCGACACACCGGGGAGCTGTTTTTT
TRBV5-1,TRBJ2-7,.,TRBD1,CASSLAGLTGEYEQYF,TGCGCCAGCAGCTTGGCCGGACTGACAGGGGAGTACGAGCAGTACTTC
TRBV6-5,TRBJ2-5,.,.,CASSSGETQYF,TGTGCCAGCAGTAGCGGAGAGACCCAGTACTTC
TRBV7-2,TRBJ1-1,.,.,CASSPSLEGGAFF,TGTGCCAGCAGCCCCAGCCTCGAAGGGGGAGCTTTCTTT
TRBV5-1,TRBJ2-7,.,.,CASSLAVSTYEQYF,TGCGCCAGCAGCTTGGCCGTTTCTACCTACGAGCAGTACTTC
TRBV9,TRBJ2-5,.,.,CASSVGGGEGGETQYF,TGTGCCAGCAGCGTAGGGGGCGGGGAGGGGGGGGAGACCCAGTACTTC
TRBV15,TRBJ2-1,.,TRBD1,CATSRGQGGNNEQFF,TGTGCCACCAGCAGGGGACAGGGGGGAAACAATGAGCAGTTCTTC
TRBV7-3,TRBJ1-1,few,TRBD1,CASSKDRGTEAFF,TGTGCCAGCAGCAAAGACAGGGGCACTGAAGCTTTCTTT
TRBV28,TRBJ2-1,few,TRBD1,CASSWGGQGASEQFF,TGTGCCAGCAGTTGGGGGGGACAGGGGGCGAGTGAGCAGTTCTTC
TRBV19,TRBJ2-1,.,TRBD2,CASSITFGTSGRNEQFF,TGTGCCAGTAGTATTACCTTCGGGACTAGCGGTAGAAATGAGCAGTTCTTC